One TCR beta chain is described in this entry. Its antigen is not identified. The source of the sample is a study of cytomegalovirus exposure and HLA in healthy donors. Sequencing used immunoSEQ multiplex PCR; TCRdb keeps in-frame clones, though not all of them. This sample has approximately 140,000 clones, with around 88% found just once. Regarding the study as a whole: A classifier reportedly called cytomegalovirus status with high sensitivity and specificity. There were a few CMV-associated chains whose specificity for CMV antigens was confirmed in vitro. The authors enumerated over 150 TCR beta chains as linked to cytomegalovirus.

The CDR3 covers 15 residues. Trimming pared 5 bases from V and 7 bases from J, leaving 20 bases between. Germline-derived CDR1 and CDR2 are GTSNPN and SVGIG (reference sequence). The source of this sequence is a woman aged 18-30 years in good health and CMV-seropositive. The sequenced material came from PBMCs. This chain joins TRBV30 and TRBJ1-4; perhaps TRBD1 as D (6 bases). CDR3 sequence reads: CAWLTPTGGPEKLFF. Here the CDR3 DNA reads TGTGCCTGGTTGACTCCGACAGGCGGCCCTGAAAAACTGTTTTTT.